Listed below are T cell receptor beta chains from one sample, sequenced in a study of control samples from healthy donors and cancer patients. Sequenced by immunoSEQ multiplex PCR; TCRdb stores in-frame clones only, minus some. The sample has around 140,000 clones; about 90% are singletons. The sequencing sample was made of blood. The receptors derive from a man younger than 30 in good health. Each CDR3 is given with its conserved first and last residue. Each record gives: D gene, J gene, clone size, V gene, CDR3 protein, CDR3 DNA. D genes are given only for firm matches. Clone size is stated in some rows and not others, as once, few, many or a class when expanded.

TRBD1	TRBJ1-4	.	TRBV5-1	CASSAQGPLGGEKLFF	TGCGCCAGCAGCGCACAGGGGCCCCTTGGAGGGGAAAAACTGTTTTTT
.	TRBJ2-7	.	TRBV28	CASSLGSYEQYF	TGTGCCAGCAGTTTAGGGTCCTACGAGCAGTACTTC
.	TRBJ1-1	.	TRBV30	CAWIKGQDTEAFF	TGTGCCTGGATTAAGGGACAAGACACTGAAGCTTTCTTT
.	TRBJ1-6	.	TRBV30	CAWSRQLLNSPLHF	TGTGCCTGGAGCCGACAGCTCCTAAATTCACCCCTCCACTTT
TRBD1	TRBJ1-1	.	TRBV6-5	CASSRGQGPHTEAFF	TGTGCCAGCAGTCGGGGACAGGGTCCGCACACTGAAGCTTTCTTT
.	TRBJ2-5	.	TRBV20-1	CSARVQETQYF	TGCAGTGCTAGAGTCCAAGAGACCCAGTACTTC
.	TRBJ1-1	few	TRBV28	CASRRIPGANTEAFF	TGTGCCAGCAGACGTATCCCGGGGGCGAACACTGAAGCTTTCTTT
TRBD1	TRBJ2-1	.	TRBV7-3	CASSLGQGWSDEQFF	TGTGCCAGCAGCCTCGGACAGGGTTGGTCCGATGAGCAGTTCTTC
.	TRBJ1-4	.	TRBV5-1	CASSSNVGKLFF	TGCGCCAGCAGCTCGAACGTAGGAAAACTGTTTTTT
TRBD1	TRBJ2-7	.	TRBV7-9	CASSPATGWHEQYF	TGTGCCAGCAGCCCGGCGACAGGGTGGCACGAGCAGTACTTC
.	TRBJ1-1	.	TRBV6-5	CASSDGWGTEAFF	TGTGCCAGCAGCGACGGATGGGGCACTGAAGCTTTCTTT
TRBD1	TRBJ1-3	.	TRBV5-4	CASSPGQFTGNTIYF	TGTGCCAGCAGCCCGGGACAGTTTACTGGAAACACCATATATTTT
.	TRBJ1-5	few	TRBV4-1	CASSQRPGGDQPQHF	TGCGCCAGCAGCCAAAGGCCGGGGGGTGACCAGCCCCAGCATTTT
.	TRBJ2-5	.	TRBV5-6	CASSLVGATEETQYF	TGTGCCAGCAGCTTGGTGGGGGCAACGGAAGAGACCCAGTACTTC
.	TRBJ1-5	.	TRBV7-2	CASSGSGGSNQPQHF	TGTGCCAGCAGTGGTTCGGGAGGAAGCAATCAGCCCCAGCATTTT
.	TRBJ1-1	.	TRBV18	CASSPNGGGETEAFF	TGTGCCAGCTCACCCAACGGAGGGGGTGAGACTGAAGCTTTCTTT
.	TRBJ1-2	.	TRBV9	CASSVDRELGFNYGYTF	TGTGCCAGCAGCGTAGACAGGGAGCTTGGATTTAACTATGGCTACACCTTC
TRBD1	TRBJ1-1	.	TRBV7-3	CASSLNPGGTEAFF	TGTGCCAGCAGCTTAAATCCAGGGGGCACTGAAGCTTTCTTT
TRBD2	TRBJ2-6	.	TRBV25-1	CASSGRGSSGANVLTF	TGTGCCAGCAGTGGGCGCGGGAGCTCTGGGGCCAACGTCCTGACTTTC
TRBD2	TRBJ2-1	many	TRBV18	CASSPTSGGANEQFF	TGTGCCAGCTCACCGACTAGCGGGGGGGCCAATGAGCAGTTCTTC
.	TRBJ1-2	once	TRBV19	CASSPTGGSGYGYTF	TGTGCCAGTAGTCCCACCGGGGGCTCCGGCTATGGCTACACCTTC
.	TRBJ2-7	.	TRBV5-6	CASGLGGVYAFFYEQYF	TGTGCCAGCGGACTTGGCGGCGTTTACGCCTTTTTTTACGAGCAGTACTTC
TRBD1	TRBJ2-7	.	TRBV5-5	CASSTHPGQEAYEQYF	TGTGCCAGCAGCACCCACCCGGGACAGGAAGCTTACGAGCAGTACTTC
TRBD1	TRBJ1-2	.	TRBV13	CASSGSTGPVLGYTF	TGTGCCAGCAGCGGGTCGACAGGGCCGGTGCTGGGCTACACCTTC
.	TRBJ1-2	.	TRBV5-1	CASSPGLGRDGYTF	TGCGCCAGCAGTCCCGGGCTGGGGCGGGATGGCTACACCTTC
.	TRBJ2-4	.	TRBV6-5	CTLSGTLAKNIQYF	TGTACCCTTTCAGGAACTCTAGCCAAAAACATTCAGTACTTC
.	TRBJ2-3	many	TRBV3-1/TRBV3-2	CASSQHTDTQYF	TGTGCCAGCAGCCAGCATACAGATACGCAGTATTTT
.	TRBJ1-1	.	TRBV12-3/TRBV12-4	CASSFLGTEAFF	TGTGCCAGCAGTTTCCTAGGCACTGAAGCTTTCTTT
.	TRBJ1-1	.	TRBV3-1/TRBV3-2	CASSQVLNTEAFF	TGTGCCAGCAGCCAAGTCCTTAACACTGAAGCTTTCTTT
.	TRBJ2-7	once	TRBV28	CASSLGREQYF	TGTGCCAGCAGTTTGGGGAGAGAGCAGTACTTC
.	TRBJ2-5	.	TRBV7-9	CASSFLSQGETQYF	TGTGCCAGCAGCTTTCTATCTCAGGGGGAGACCCAGTACTTC
.	TRBJ2-2	once	TRBV3-1/TRBV3-2	CASSHSPNTGELFF	TGTGCCAGCAGCCATTCCCCGAACACCGGGGAGCTGTTTTTT
.	TRBJ2-7	.	TRBV3-1/TRBV3-2	CASSQVPTAYEQYF	TGTGCCAGCAGCCAAGTGCCGACCGCCTACGAGCAGTACTTC
.	TRBJ1-1	once	TRBV6-5	CASSYPEIGGTEAFF	TGTGCCAGCAGTTACCCGGAGATAGGGGGCACTGAAGCTTTCTTT
TRBD2	TRBJ2-1	.	TRBV5-1	CASSLAPGGQEQFF	TGCGCCAGCAGCTTGGCCCCGGGGGGGCAGGAGCAGTTCTTC
TRBD1	TRBJ1-2	.	TRBV5-5	CASSLVARDRAYGYTF	TGTGCCAGCAGCTTGGTTGCCCGGGACAGGGCCTATGGCTACACCTTC
TRBD2	TRBJ2-1	.	TRBV19	CASSFSGGSAYNEQFF	TGTGCCAGTAGTTTTAGCGGGGGGTCAGCCTACAATGAGCAGTTCTTC
.	TRBJ2-2	.	TRBV5-1	CASSLGIGGELFF	TGCGCCAGCAGCTTGGGGATAGGCGGGGAGCTGTTTTTT
TRBD1	TRBJ1-1	.	TRBV19	CASSYSGTGYTEAFF	TGTGCCAGTAGCTACTCAGGGACAGGGTACACTGAAGCTTTCTTT
.	TRBJ1-1	.	TRBV30	CAWSGQLMNTEAFF	TGTGCCTGGAGTGGACAGCTCATGAACACTGAAGCTTTCTTT
TRBD2	TRBJ2-5	.	TRBV5-1	CASSLAGRTSGLLGETQYF	TGCGCCAGCAGCTTGGCCGGAAGGACTAGCGGGCTTTTAGGAGAGACCCAGTACTTC
.	TRBJ2-4	.	TRBV23-1	CASRIIALAKNIQYF	TGCGCCAGCAGGATTATCGCTCTAGCCAAAAACATTCAGTACTTC
.	TRBJ2-3	.	TRBV9	CASSVGIERADTQYF	TGTGCCAGCAGCGTCGGCATCGAGAGGGCAGATACGCAGTATTTT
.	TRBJ2-5	.	TRBV29-1	CSARDSQETQYF	TGCAGCGCTCGGGACTCCCAAGAGACCCAGTACTTC
.	TRBJ2-7	once	TRBV6-6	CASSYLNRDTWEQYF	TGTGCCAGCAGTTACCTAAACCGGGACACCTGGGAGCAGTACTTC
.	TRBJ2-5	.	TRBV12-3/TRBV12-4	CASSFGAQETQYF	TGTGCCAGCAGTTTTGGGGCCCAAGAGACCCAGTACTTC
.	TRBJ1-2	.	TRBV6-2/TRBV6-3	CASSPLPKRQVDYGYTF	TGTGCCAGCAGCCCTCTGCCCAAACGTCAAGTCGACTATGGCTACACCTTC
.	TRBJ2-5	.	TRBV7-2	CASSLAISGGRETQYF	TGTGCCAGCAGCTTAGCCATTTCTGGGGGCCGTGAGACCCAGTACTTC
.	TRBJ1-6	.	TRBV6-1	CASSEGPGGNSPLHF	TGTGCCAGCAGTGAAGGGCCGGGGGGAAATTCACCCCTCCACTTT
.	TRBJ2-5	.	TRBV13	CASSLGEGFPETQYF	TGTGCCAGCAGCTTAGGGGAGGGGTTCCCAGAGACCCAGTACTTC
.	TRBJ1-2	.	TRBV5-1	CASSSDSVKRGYTF	TGCGCCAGCAGCTCGGACAGTGTCAAACGGGGCTACACCTTC
TRBD2	TRBJ2-1	.	TRBV28	CASTPGGMNNEQFF	TGTGCCAGCACCCCCGGGGGGATGAACAATGAGCAGTTCTTC
TRBD1	TRBJ1-2	.	TRBV7-2	CASELQGFNYGYTF	TGTGCCAGCGAGTTACAGGGGTTTAACTATGGCTACACCTTC
.	TRBJ1-2	.	TRBV6-4	CASSDGVGGDAYGYTF	TGTGCCAGCAGTGACGGTGTTGGAGGGGACGCCTATGGCTACACCTTC
.	TRBJ2-2	.	TRBV2	CASRTNRDIGITGELFF	TGTGCCAGCAGAACAAACCGAGATATCGGTATCACCGGGGAGCTGTTTTTT
.	TRBJ1-5	few	TRBV2	CASSAADLNQPQHF	TGTGCCAGCAGTGCGGCGGATCTCAATCAGCCCCAGCATTTT
.	TRBJ1-6	.	TRBV7-3	CASSLFLYNSPLHF	TGTGCCAGCAGCTTATTCCTGTATAATTCACCCCTCCACTTT
.	TRBJ2-3	.	TRBV5-1	CASSPTSRARTDTQYF	TGCGCCAGCAGCCCGACTTCTAGAGCCCGCACAGATACGCAGTATTTT
.	TRBJ1-2	once	TRBV23-1	CASTPGHSLFNYGYTF	TGCGCCAGCACTCCGGGACATTCCCTTTTTAACTATGGCTACACCTTC
.	TRBJ2-2	.	TRBV7-2	CASSLGPGELFF	TGTGCCAGCAGCTTAGGACCCGGGGAGCTGTTTTTT